This TCR beta chain was sequenced for a study of T-cell memory formation after mild COVID-19. Via MiXCR, TCRdb re-called the 5' RACE reads, giving one row per CDR3 protein. The table includes approximately 580,000 distinct CDR3 sequences, around 21% detected once. This clonotype was seen a handful of times. This CDR3 contains 16 residues. Trimming took off 3 bases at V and 0 bases at J, with 11 bases between the two ends. CDR1 is LNHDA, CDR2 SQIVND, per germline (reference sequence). Sample: PBMCs or a T cell subset sorted from them (not recorded which). This TCR was sampled from an adult woman who had mild COVID-19 (a few samples of this study predate the infection). Cell type and time point are not known. This chain connects TRBV19 to TRBJ2-2, with unresolved D. CDR3 amino acids: CASSMVTIPNTGELFF. In DNA form, the CDR3 reads TGTGCCAGTAGTATGGTCACGATACCGAACACCGGGGAGCTGTTTTTT.